This T cell receptor beta chain was recorded in a study of blood T cell repertoires in COVID-19. Study summary: Sites in the United States, Italy and Spain provided acute and convalescent COVID-19 samples. Sample material is recorded as cDNA or gDNA derived from T cells, B-cell-depleted T cells, or PBMCs.

The CDR3 is made up of 18 amino acids. The V and J ends lost 1 base and 8 bases, in that order; junction bases with no gene match: 16. CDR1 is MGHRA and CDR2 is YSYEKL in the germline V gene. In the original processing: Amplification from reference gene primers served as the basis for estimated nucleated cell counts. This table comes from immunoSEQ multiplex PCR, and its TCRdb copy is limited to in-frame clones, with some not included. That table furnishes V, J and clone size, whereas the DNA furnished D and trimming. Among fewer than 200,000 clones, roughly 82% were seen once, and the ten largest hold 7%.

The gene calls are TRBV4-1 and TRBJ1-2, with 10 bases fitting TRBD1. The TCR was taken from a middle-aged woman with COVID-19, enrolled during active disease. Sequencing was carried out using peripheral blood. The CDR3 reads CASSQVVFRRDRGFGYTF. The CDR3 DNA reads TGCGCCAGCAGCCAAGTTGTTTTTCGTCGGGACAGGGGATTCGGCTACACCTTC.